This TCR beta chain derives from a study of tissue T cells after allogeneic stem cell transplantation. Study-wide findings and caveats: This small cohort was clinically heterogeneous, and sampling depth was a limitation. Which tissue TCRs were alloreactive or antigen-specific was not determined. Some clones might be persisting host cells.

V was shortened by 6 bases and J by 1 base, with 3 bases between the two germline ends. This CDR3 comprises 11 residues. CDR1 and CDR2 (germline): SGHND, FRSKSL. Sequenced by immunoSEQ multiplex PCR; TCRdb stores in-frame clones only, minus some. There are roughly 9,700 clones in the sample; 47% occur only once, and roughly 6.9% lies in the top ten. With respect to this clone: Its antigen is still unknown. Germline and genes: mouse. The missing CDR3 end, 1 residue past where the read stops, is filled in from the germline J gene.

Time point reported: mouse harvest day 7 after allogeneic transplant. The graft held 10^6 splenic CD5+ T cells and 10^7 T-cell-depleted bone marrow cells. The sequenced material came from gut tissue. This TCR was recovered from a female BALB/c mouse given C57BL/6 T cells with graft-versus-host disease after an allogeneic hematopoietic cell transplant. The rearrangement joins TRBV15 to TRBJ1-1; D is unresolved. Here the CDR3 reads CASRRNTEVFF. The covered CDR3 bases are TGTGCCAGCAGGAGAAACACAGAAGTCTTC.